This TCR beta chain was profiled in a study of radiation and T cells in renal cell carcinoma. Trimming at V came to 7 bases and at J to 0 bases, leaving 11 bases not matched to a gene. This CDR3 is 17 amino acids long. Germline-derived CDR1 and CDR2 are SGHRS and YFSETQ. Sample time point: blood 4 weeks post-SBRT, at nephrectomy. Treatment noted: 15 Gy SBRT to primary tumor, nephrectomy 4 weeks later. The table came from immunoSEQ multiplex PCR; TCRdb's copy has only in-frame clones and leaves some out. Among around 74,000 clones listed, roughly 80% were seen once. The sample consisted of blood, taken from a patient whose treatment included radiotherapy and nephrectomy. The genes are TRBV5-1 and TRBJ2-2; TRBD1 aligns across 8 bases. This clonotype was sampled from a woman aged 60 to 75 with renal cell carcinoma. The CDR3 sequence: CASRADRAYANTGELFF. In DNA, the CDR3 is TGCGCCAGCCGCGCGGACAGGGCCTACGCGAACACCGGGGAGCTGTTTTTT.